Listed here is a single TCR beta chain. Its antigen is unknown. The germline V and J ends were trimmed by 6 bases and 9 bases, with 21 bases remaining between them. Germline V lookup: CDR1 MNHNS, CDR2 SASEGT. The CDR3 is 14 amino acids. The sort gate was single viable CD3+CD4+CD8-CD45RO+ cells for memory CD4+ T cells. These data originate in a study of memory CD4+ T cells and cytomegalovirus serostatus. Overall study context: Donors were healthy Belgian adults, 10 or so CMV seropositive and 20 to 30 seronegative.

Clones were read by immunoSEQ multiplex PCR, and TCRdb kept only the in-frame ones, dropping some. The data contain around 26,000 clones, over 70% of them seen just once; the ten biggest clones take up roughly 0.68%. Regarding the study as a whole: Suggested: most of the CMV-linked TCR signature lies in CD4+ memory cells. A US-trained random forest predicted CMV serostatus with median AUC around 0.91. About 40% of the roughly 160 known CMV-associated TCRbeta sequences appeared in CD4+ memory.

The TCR comes from an adult in good health and CMV-seronegative. V is TRBV6-1 and J is TRBJ2-7, with a weak D call TRBD1 (5 bases). The sample taken for sequencing was memory CD4+ T cells from blood. This CDR3 is CASSVDSLLNGQYF. The DNA for the CDR3 is TGTGCCAGCAGCGTAGACAGTCTACTTAACGGGCAGTACTTC.